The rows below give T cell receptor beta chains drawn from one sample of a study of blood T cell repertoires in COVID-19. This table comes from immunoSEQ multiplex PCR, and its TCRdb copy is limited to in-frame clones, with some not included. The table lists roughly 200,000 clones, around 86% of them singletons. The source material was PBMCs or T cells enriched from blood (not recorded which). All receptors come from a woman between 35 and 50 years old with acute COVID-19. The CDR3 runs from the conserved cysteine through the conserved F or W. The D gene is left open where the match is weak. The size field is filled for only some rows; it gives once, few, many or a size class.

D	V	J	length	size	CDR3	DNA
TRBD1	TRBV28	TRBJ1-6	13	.	CASLGQGNSPLHF	TGTGCCAGCCTCGGACAGGGCAATTCACCCCTCCACTTT
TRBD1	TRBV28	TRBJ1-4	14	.	CASIPGTGNEKLFF	TGTGCCAGCATTCCCGGGACAGGGAATGAAAAACTGTTTTTT
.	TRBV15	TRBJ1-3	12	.	CAIQDFRNTIYF	TGTGCCATCCAGGACTTTCGAAACACCATATATTTT
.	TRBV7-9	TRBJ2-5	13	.	CASSFGHEETQYF	TGTGCCAGCAGCTTTGGACATGAGGAGACCCAGTACTTC
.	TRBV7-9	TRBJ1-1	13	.	CASSLAQGAEAFF	TGTGCCAGCAGCTTAGCTCAGGGCGCTGAAGCTTTCTTT
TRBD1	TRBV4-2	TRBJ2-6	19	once	CASSQVGQGRLAGANVLTF	TGTGCCAGCAGCCAAGTGGGACAGGGGAGACTTGCTGGGGCCAACGTCCTGACTTTC
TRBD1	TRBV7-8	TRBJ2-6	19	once	CASSPGQELRRAGANVLTF	TGTGCCAGCAGCCCCGGACAGGAGCTCCGAAGAGCCGGGGCCAACGTCCTGACTTTC
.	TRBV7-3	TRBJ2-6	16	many	CASSASGAAGANVLTF	TGTGCCAGCAGCGCCTCAGGGGCTGCTGGGGCCAACGTCCTGACTTTC
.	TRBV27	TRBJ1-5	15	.	CASSRGGVDNQPQHF	TGTGCCAGCAGCCGAGGGGGTGTGGACAATCAGCCCCAGCATTTT
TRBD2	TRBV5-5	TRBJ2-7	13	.	CASSFAGVYEQYF	TGTGCCAGCAGCTTCGCGGGAGTATACGAGCAGTACTTC
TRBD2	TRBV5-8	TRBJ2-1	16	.	CASSRTSGSSYNEQFF	TGTGCCAGCAGCAGGACTAGCGGGAGCTCCTACAATGAGCAGTTCTTC
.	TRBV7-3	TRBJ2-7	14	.	CASSPQGGPYEQYF	TGTGCCAGCAGCCCACAGGGGGGGCCCTACGAGCAGTACTTC
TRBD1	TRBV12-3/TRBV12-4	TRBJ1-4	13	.	CASSLLGQEKLFF	TGTGCCAGCAGCCTACTGGGACAGGAAAAACTGTTTTTT
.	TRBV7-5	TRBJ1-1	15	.	CVRSSPGQVNTEAFF	TGTGTCAGAAGCTCCCCAGGACAGGTGAACACTGAAGCTTTCTTT
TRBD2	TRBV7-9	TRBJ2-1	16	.	CASSLMSTSASNEQFF	TGTGCCAGCAGCTTAATGTCGACTAGCGCGAGTAATGAGCAGTTCTTC
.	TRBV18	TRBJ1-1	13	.	CATLTDLNTEAFF	TGTGCCACCTTGACAGACCTGAACACTGAAGCTTTCTTT
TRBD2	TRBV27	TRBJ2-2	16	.	CASSPTSGSNTGELFF	TGTGCCAGCAGCCCCACTAGCGGGAGTAACACCGGGGAGCTGTTTTTT
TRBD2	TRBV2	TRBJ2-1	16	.	CASSEVRLAVYNEQFF	TGTGCCAGCAGTGAAGTCAGACTAGCGGTTTACAATGAGCAGTTCTTC
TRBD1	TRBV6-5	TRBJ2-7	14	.	CASIRQGRSYEQYF	TGTGCCAGCATTCGACAGGGGCGTTCCTACGAGCAGTACTTC
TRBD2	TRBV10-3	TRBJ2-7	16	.	CAISPRSGGGWNEQYF	TGTGCCATCAGCCCCCGGAGCGGGGGAGGATGGAACGAGCAGTACTTC
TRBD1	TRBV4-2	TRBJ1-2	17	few	CASSQAQGPYANYGYTF	TGTGCCAGCAGCCAAGCACAGGGGCCCTACGCTAACTATGGCTACACCTTC
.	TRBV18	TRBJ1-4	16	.	CASSPKRGSTNEKLFF	TGTGCCAGCTCACCAAAACGGGGGTCAACTAATGAAAAACTGTTTTTT
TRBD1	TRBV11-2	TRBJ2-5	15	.	CASSFFWTGKETQYF	TGTGCCAGCAGCTTTTTTTGGACAGGAAAAGAGACCCAGTACTTC
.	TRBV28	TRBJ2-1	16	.	CASSLYAGIGDNEQFF	TGTGCCAGCAGTTTGTATGCGGGAATCGGTGACAATGAGCAGTTCTTC
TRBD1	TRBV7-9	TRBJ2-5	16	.	CASSPRTGTAQETQYF	TGTGCCAGCAGCCCGCGAACCGGGACAGCCCAAGAGACCCAGTACTTC
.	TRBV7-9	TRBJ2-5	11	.	CAGGAQETQYF	TGTGCCGGCGGGGCACAAGAGACCCAGTACTTC
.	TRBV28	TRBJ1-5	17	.	CASSLYGRGFGNQPQHF	TGTGCCAGCAGTTTATATGGACGGGGTTTCGGCAATCAGCCCCAGCATTTT
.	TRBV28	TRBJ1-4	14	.	CASSYHEGTKKLFF	TGTGCCAGCAGTTACCATGAGGGTACGAAAAAACTGTTTTTT
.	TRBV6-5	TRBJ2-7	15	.	CASSYSRAGSYEQYF	TGTGCCAGCAGTTACTCTAGGGCGGGCTCCTACGAGCAGTACTTC
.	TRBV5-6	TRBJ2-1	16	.	CASSLDPLRAYNEQFF	TGTGCCAGCAGCTTGGATCCTCTAAGAGCCTACAATGAGCAGTTCTTC
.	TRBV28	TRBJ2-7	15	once	CASSSPGTGLNEQYF	TGTGCCAGCAGTTCTCCCGGGACTGGGCTGAACGAGCAGTACTTC
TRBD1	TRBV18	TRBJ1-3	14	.	CASSLGTGRNTIYF	TGTGCCAGCTCACTTGGGACAGGGCGTAACACCATATATTTT
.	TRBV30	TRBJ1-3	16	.	CAWSGGESSSGNTIYF	TGTGCCTGGAGCGGCGGCGAATCGAGCTCTGGAAACACCATATATTTT
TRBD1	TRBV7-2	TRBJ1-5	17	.	CASSAGQGFGGNQPQHF	TGTGCCAGCAGCGCGGGACAGGGGTTTGGAGGCAATCAGCCCCAGCATTTT
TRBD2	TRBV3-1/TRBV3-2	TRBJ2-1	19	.	CASSPSPPGLAGRYNEQFF	TGTGCCAGCAGCCCTTCACCCCCGGGACTAGCGGGAAGGTACAATGAGCAGTTCTTC
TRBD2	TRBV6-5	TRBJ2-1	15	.	CASTRGLAGPNEQFF	TGTGCCAGCACCCGGGGACTAGCGGGACCCAATGAGCAGTTCTTC
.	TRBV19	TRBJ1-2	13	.	CASSRDTYYGYTF	TGTGCCAGTAGCCGGGACACCTACTATGGCTACACCTTC
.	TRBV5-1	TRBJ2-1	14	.	CASTRASSYNEQFF	TGCGCCAGCACCCGCGCGAGCTCCTACAATGAGCAGTTCTTC
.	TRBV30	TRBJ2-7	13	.	CAWSKIRGYEQYF	TGTGCCTGGTCGAAAATCAGGGGCTACGAGCAGTACTTC
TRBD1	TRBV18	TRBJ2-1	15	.	CASSPGQGFYNEQFF	TGTGCCAGCTCACCAGGACAGGGATTCTACAATGAGCAGTTCTTC
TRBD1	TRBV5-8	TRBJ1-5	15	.	CASSVGQGAVQPQHF	TGTGCCAGCAGCGTGGGACAGGGGGCGGTTCAGCCCCAGCATTTT
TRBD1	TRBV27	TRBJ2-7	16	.	CASSLQGQGSSYEQYF	TGTGCCAGCAGTTTACAGGGACAGGGATCATCCTACGAGCAGTACTTC
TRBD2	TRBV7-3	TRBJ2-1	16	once	CASSSSGASSYNEQFF	TGTGCCAGCAGCTCTAGCGGAGCCAGCTCCTACAATGAGCAGTTCTTC
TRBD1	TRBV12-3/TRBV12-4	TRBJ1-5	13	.	CASSFDRDQPQHF	TGTGCCAGCAGTTTCGACAGGGATCAGCCCCAGCATTTT
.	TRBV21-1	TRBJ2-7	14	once	CASSKEPAGREQYF	TGTGCCAGCAGCAAAGAGCCCGCGGGGCGCGAGCAGTACTTC
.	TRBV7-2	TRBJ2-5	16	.	CASTSTWRAMGETQYF	TGTGCCAGCACTTCAACCTGGAGGGCCATGGGAGAGACCCAGTACTTC
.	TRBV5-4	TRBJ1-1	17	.	CASSYPGVRTRNTEAFF	TGTGCCAGCAGCTACCCCGGGGTTCGTACTCGGAACACTGAAGCTTTCTTT
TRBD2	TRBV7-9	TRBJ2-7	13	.	CASTGTSDPEQYF	TGTGCCAGCACAGGGACTAGCGACCCTGAGCAGTACTTC
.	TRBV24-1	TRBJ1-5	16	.	CATSDLTGDSNQPQHF	TGTGCCACCAGTGATTTGACGGGGGATAGCAATCAGCCCCAGCATTTT
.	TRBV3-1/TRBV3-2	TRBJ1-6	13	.	CASSWEGNSPLHF	TGTGCCAGCAGCTGGGAGGGGAACTCACCCCTCCACTTT
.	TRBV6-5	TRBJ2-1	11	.	CASGQYNEQFF	TGTGCCAGTGGCCAGTACAATGAGCAGTTCTTC
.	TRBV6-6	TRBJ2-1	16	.	CASSYTGAYSYNEQFF	TGTGCCAGCAGTTATACGGGAGCCTACTCCTACAATGAGCAGTTCTTC
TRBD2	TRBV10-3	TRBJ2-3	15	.	CAIGTGRGETDTQYF	TGTGCCATCGGGACTGGACGGGGGGAGACAGATACGCAGTATTTT
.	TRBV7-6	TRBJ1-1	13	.	CASSLQSYTEAFF	TGTGCCAGCAGCTTACAGTCGTACACTGAAGCTTTCTTT
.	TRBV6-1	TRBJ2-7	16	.	CASSAPNRSPSYEQYF	TGTGCCAGCAGTGCCCCAAACAGGTCCCCCTCCTACGAGCAGTACTTC
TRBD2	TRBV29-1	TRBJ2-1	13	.	CSAGAGAYNEQFF	TGCAGCGCCGGCGCGGGAGCCTACAATGAGCAGTTCTTC
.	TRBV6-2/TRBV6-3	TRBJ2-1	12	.	CASSHGSEGQFF	TGTGCCAGCAGCCATGGGAGCGAGGGGCAGTTCTTC
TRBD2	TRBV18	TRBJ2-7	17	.	CASSPILSRTSVYEQYF	TGTGCCAGCTCACCAATCCTGTCCCGGACTAGCGTCTACGAGCAGTACTTC
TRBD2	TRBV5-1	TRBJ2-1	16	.	CASSLGGSGRAGEQFF	TGCGCCAGCAGCTTGGGAGGCAGCGGGAGGGCCGGAGAGCAGTTCTTC
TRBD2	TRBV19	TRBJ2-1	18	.	CASRKLAGGFQPYNEQFF	TGTGCCAGTAGAAAACTAGCGGGAGGATTCCAGCCCTACAATGAGCAGTTCTTC